A single sample gave rise to the 32 T cell receptor beta chains below, sequenced in a study of cytomegalovirus exposure and HLA in healthy donors. It was with 60 Vbeta and 13 Jbeta primers that the PCR ran. The repertoire was sequenced with immunoSEQ multiplex PCR; TCRdb's copy has only in-frame clones and lacks some. The profile shows about 130,000 clones, roughly three quarters of them singletons. Sequencing was carried out using PBMCs. Receptors were obtained from a man aged 30-40 years in good health and CMV-seronegative.

The CDR3 sequence is CAISKQLQDTEAFF. The CDR3 bases are TGTGCCATCAGTAAACAGCTACAAGACACTGAAGCTTTCTTT. The genes are TRBV10-3 and TRBJ1-1, with D unclear. V was shortened by 5 bases and J by 3 bases, with 13 bases between the two germline ends. This CDR3 is built from 14 residues. Germline assignment: CDR1 ENHRY and CDR2 SYGVKD.

The chain combines TRBV4-1 with TRBJ1-1; 12 bases are a match to TRBD1. Per germline, CDR1 MGHRA and CDR2 YSYEKL. The trim removed 5 bases at V and 3 bases at J, leaving 13 bases unmatched. The CDR3 extends over 18 amino acids. The CDR3 region is CASSVLFGTGGKDTEAFF. The CDR3 nucleotides read TGCGCCAGCAGCGTCCTCTTCGGGACAGGGGGCAAGGACACTGAAGCTTTCTTT.

Only one count was recorded for this clone. The chain recombines TRBV5-1 with TRBJ2-1; 11 nucleotides align to TRBD2. V trimming: 2 bases; J trimming: 7 bases; junction bases outside the gene matches: 2. Germline values: CDR1 SGHRS, CDR2 YFSETQ. CDR3 length equals 14 residues. The CDR3 sequence: CASSFTSGSNEQFF. CDR3 coding DNA: TGCGCCAGCAGCTTCACTAGCGGGAGTAATGAGCAGTTCTTC.

The rearrangement joins TRBV6-5 to TRBJ2-7; 8 nucleotides match TRBD2. Germline V lookup: CDR1 MNHEY, CDR2 SVGAGI. CDR3 length: 14 amino acids. Trimming took 10 bases from V and 2 from J; bases not matched to a gene: 10. Here the CDR3 reads CATVPAGVPYEQYF. The CDR3 nucleotides are TGTGCCACCGTTCCAGCGGGAGTTCCCTACGAGCAGTACTTC.

The rearrangement uses TRBV6-1 and TRBJ1-2, with 10 bases identical to TRBD1. V shed 10 bases, J shed 8 bases, and the junction held 7 bases outside the gene matches. The CDR3 consists of 12 residues. CDR1 and CDR2 (germline): MNHNS, SASEGT. Here the CDR3 reads CATGQGPLGYTF. Written as DNA, the CDR3 is TGTGCCACGGGACAGGGGCCCCTAGGCTACACCTTC.

The chain couples TRBV7-8 to TRBJ2-5; D might be TRBD2 (5 bases). Matching the DNA end better, TRBJ2-7 makes the J call doubtful. This CDR3 spans 16 amino acids. The V gene's germline CDR1 is SGHVS and CDR2 FQNEAQ. This CDR3 is CASSPFRGTMGYEQYF. For the CDR3, the DNA is TGTGCCAGCAGCCCATTCCGGGGTACGATGGGCTACGAGCAGTACTTC.

The chain carries TRBV5-8 and TRBJ2-5, with 8 bases matching TRBD2. The V and J ends lost 2 bases and 0 bases, in that order; junction bases with no gene match: 15. The CDR3 totals 19 residues. CDR1 is SGHTS, CDR2 YDEGEE, per germline. The CDR3 sequence is CASSFGGASAPSYQETQYF. The CDR3 bases are TGTGCCAGCAGCTTCGGGGGGGCCTCGGCACCCAGCTACCAAGAGACCCAGTACTTC.

This CDR3 reads CASSVEDRGFNEKLFF. CDR3 coding DNA: TGTGCCAGCAGCGTAGAGGACAGGGGGTTTAATGAAAAACTGTTTTTT. The chain employs TRBV9 and TRBJ1-4; 10 bases are a match to TRBD1. In germline, CDR1 is SGDLS, CDR2 YYNGEE. This CDR3 has 16 amino acids. Trimming at V came to 0 bases and at J to 4 bases, leaving 3 bases not matched to a gene.

The chain couples TRBV7-9 to TRBJ2-1; 8 bases align to TRBD2. The length of the CDR3 is 17 residues. Germline V gene sequence: CDR1 SEHNR, CDR2 FQNEAQ (reference sequence). Trimming cost V 5 bases and J 3 bases; bases outside gene matches: 12. CDR3 region: CASSTRTSNNYYNEQFF. The CDR3 DNA reads as TGTGCCAGCAGCACCAGGACTAGCAATAACTACTACAATGAGCAGTTCTTC.

CDR3 residues: CASSLLSDEQFF. CDR3 nucleotide sequence: TGTGCCAGCAGTTTATTGTCCGATGAGCAGTTCTTC. This chain joins TRBV28 and TRBJ2-1; no firm D call. Trimming cost V 1 base and J 8 bases, with 6 bases left between them. The CDR3 covers 12 residues. The germline V gene encodes CDR1 MDHEN and CDR2 SYDVKM.

V is TRBV5-1 and J is TRBJ2-1; 8 bases are shared with TRBD2. The germline CDR1 and CDR2 sequences are SGHRS and YFSETQ. The V segment lost 4 bases and the J segment 0 bases; nucleotides outside the gene matches: 3. This CDR3 has 15 amino acids. CDR3 coding DNA: TGCGCCAGCAGCCGGGGGGGCGCCTCCTACAATGAGCAGTTCTTC. Encoded protein: CASSRGGASYNEQFF.

This clone was picked up one time. This chain uses TRBV28 with TRBJ2-7; 8 nucleotides line up with TRBD2. The germline gives CDR1 MDHEN, CDR2 SYDVKM. This CDR3 is 14 amino acids long. With V trimmed by 6 bases and J by 7 bases, 11 bases remained unmatched. The CDR3 reads CASSPAGGSGEQYF. CDR3 DNA sequence: TGTGCCAGCAGCCCGGCGGGGGGATCTGGAGAGCAGTACTTC.

The rearrangement uses TRBV5-1 and TRBJ1-1; weak D call: TRBD1 (5 bases). The CDR3 is 13 amino acids. V shed 0 bases and J shed 10 bases, with 13 bases lying between them. CDR1 is SGHRS and CDR2 is YFSETQ in the germline V gene. This CDR3 is CASSLDQAQGAFF. CDR3 nucleotides: TGCGCCAGCAGCTTGGACCAGGCCCAGGGAGCTTTCTTT.

The chain couples TRBV14 to TRBJ1-4; D gene unclear. Trimming removed 9 bases at V and 0 bases at J, with 14 bases between. Germline V CDR1 and CDR2: SGHDN, FVKESK. CDR3 length: 15 residues. The CDR3 DNA reads as TGTGCCAGTCAACGCGTGGGCGCAACTAATGAAAAACTGTTTTTT. Protein product: CASQRVGATNEKLFF.

The rearrangement joins TRBV5-6 to TRBJ1-6; the D is unclear. V was pared by 4 bases and J by 3 bases, with 17 bases between. The CDR3 totals 17 residues. Germline lookup yields CDR1 SGHDT and CDR2 YYEEEE. As DNA, the CDR3 is TGTGCCAGCAGCCCCTTTTTCGGTGTTGACTATAATTCACCCCTCCACTTT. Protein product: CASSPFFGVDYNSPLHF.

Notes on this clone: Germline and junction disagree at one end, which may indicate a read error. The gene calls are TRBV7-7 and TRBJ1-1, with unresolved D. The CDR3 spans 13 residues. Per the germline V gene, CDR1 is SSHAT and CDR2 is FNYEAQ (reference sequence). Written as DNA, the CDR3 is TGTGCTAGCAGCTTAACAGACAACACTGAAGCTTTCTTT. Translated, it gives CASSLTDNTEAFF.

The CDR3 spells CASSPGTGGVPGEQYF. CDR3 nucleotide sequence: TGCGCCAGCAGTCCCGGGACAGGGGGGGTACCGGGAGAGCAGTACTTC. The chain combines TRBV10-2 with TRBJ2-7; 11 nucleotides match TRBD1. Germline V gene data show CDR1 as WSHSY and CDR2 as SAAADI. The ends lost 5 bases at V and 7 bases at J; junction bases unmatched: 13. The CDR3 covers 16 residues.

This clone has just one count. The genes are TRBV25-1 and TRBJ2-5, with TRBD2 matching over 16 bases. This CDR3 comprises 17 residues. V lost 11 bases, J lost 7 bases, and 16 bases stayed unmatched. Germline assignment: CDR1 MGHDK and CDR2 SYGVNS. The CDR3 here is CAFLRGLAGGPVGTQYF. The CDR3 DNA sequence: TGTGCCTTCCTACGGGGACTAGCGGGAGGGCCGGTTGGGACCCAGTACTTC.

V and J are TRBV28 and TRBJ1-2; TRBD1 agrees at 8 bases. The CDR3 covers 14 residues. The ends lost 2 bases at V and 2 bases at J; junction bases unmatched: 1. CDR1 and CDR2 (germline): MDHEN, SYDVKM. In nucleotides, the CDR3 is TGTGCCAGCAGTTTAGCAGGGGGCAACTATGGCTACACCTTC. As protein: CASSLAGGNYGYTF.

The rearrangement joins TRBV7-2 to TRBJ2-2, with 9 positions matching TRBD1. The CDR3 has 16 amino acids. Trimming cost V 2 bases and J 7 bases; bases outside gene matches: 8. The germline V gene has CDR1 SGHTA and CDR2 FQGNSA. The CDR3 DNA follows: TGTGCCAGCAGCTTAATGGGACAGGGTTCGGTCGGGGAGCTGTTTTTT. This codes for CASSLMGQGSVGELFF.

The table lists this clone with a count of one. V is TRBV30 and J is TRBJ2-5; 8 bases fit TRBD2. Gene TRBJ2-7 matches the end of the DNA better, so the J call may be wrong. Germline V gene lookup returns CDR1 GTSNPN and CDR2 SVGIG (reference sequence). CDR3 size: 13 residues. CDR3 nucleotide sequence: TGTGCCTACCAAGCGGGAGTTCCGTACGAGCAGTACTTC. As protein: CAYQAGVPYEQYF.

The chain employs TRBV28 and TRBJ1-1, with D unclear. CDR1 MDHEN and CDR2 SYDVKM come from the germline V gene. V lost 3 bases and J 2 bases, leaving 7 bases between the germline ends. This CDR3 has 13 residues. As DNA, the CDR3 is TGTGCCAGCAGTTTGTCGGGAAACACTGAAGCTTTCTTT. Translating it yields CASSLSGNTEAFF.

V is TRBV6-5 and J is TRBJ2-6; D is ambiguous. V lost 7 bases, J lost 4 bases, and 8 bases lay in between. The CDR3 is 13 amino acids. Germline CDR1 is MNHEY and CDR2 is SVGAGI. CDR3 amino acids: CASTRSGANVLTF. The CDR3 coding sequence is TGTGCCAGCACGCGGTCCGGGGCCAACGTCCTGACTTTC.

This sequence joins TRBV4-1 and TRBJ2-1, with D tentatively TRBD2 (6 bases). The CDR3 length is 15 residues. With 1 base removed from V and 8 bases from J, the gap between germline ends came to 15 bases. Per the germline V gene, CDR1 is MGHRA and CDR2 is YSYEKL. The CDR3 is CASSQGDWTTDEQFF. For the CDR3, the DNA is TGCGCCAGCAGCCAAGGGGACTGGACCACCGATGAGCAGTTCTTC.

This chain connects TRBV28 to TRBJ1-4, with 9 bases identical to TRBD1. V lost 5 bases to trimming and J lost 0 bases; unmatched junction nucleotides: 7. The CDR3 runs 17 residues. CDR1 MDHEN and CDR2 SYDVKM come from the germline V gene. This chain's CDR3 is CASSLGTGTATNEKLFF. DNA of the CDR3: TGTGCCAGCAGTCTGGGGACAGGGACCGCAACTAATGAAAAACTGTTTTTT.

The gene calls are TRBV18 and TRBJ1-3; 9 bases agree with TRBD1. The V segment lost 2 bases and the J segment 2 bases; nucleotides outside the gene matches: 1. The germline gives CDR1 KGHSH, CDR2 LQKENI. CDR3 size: 15 residues. As DNA, the CDR3 is TGTGCCAGCTCACCAGGGACAGGGACTGGAAACACCATATATTTT. Translated: CASSPGTGTGNTIYF.

This chain joins TRBV15 and TRBJ2-7; TRBD2 matches 7 bases. Per the germline V gene, CDR1 is LNHNV and CDR2 is YYDKDF (reference sequence). The CDR3 extends over 15 amino acids. V was pared by 5 bases and J by 5 bases, with 12 bases of the junction left unmatched. The CDR3 is CATSGLTSLSDEQYF. DNA of the CDR3: TGTGCCACCAGCGGCCTGACTAGCTTGTCGGACGAGCAGTACTTC.

This clone was observed once. The gene calls are TRBV10-1 and TRBJ1-5; maybe TRBD1 (6 bases). The germline CDR1 and CDR2 sequences are WNHNN and SYGVQD (reference sequence). Trimming took 4 bases from V and 2 from J, leaving 12 bases between them. The CDR3 is 15 amino acids. This chain's CDR3 is CASSAGSGGNQPQHF. In DNA form, the CDR3 reads TGCGCCAGCAGTGCGGGGTCAGGGGGCAATCAGCCCCAGCATTTT.

The table lists this clone with a count of one. The chain combines TRBV7-9 with TRBJ1-2; the D gene is possibly TRBD1 (5 bases). Per the germline V gene, CDR1 is SEHNR and CDR2 is FQNEAQ (reference sequence). The V end lost 6 bases, the J end lost 7 bases, and 12 bases lay between the germline ends. CDR3 length equals 12 residues. The CDR3 region has the DNA TGTGCCAGCAGGATGGGGCCCGGTGGCTACACCTTC. Protein: CASRMGPGGYTF. Together with reference TRBV7-9 and TRBJ1-2, the CDR3 gives the full variable domain: DTGVSQNPRHKITKRGQNVTFRCDPISEHNRLYWYRQTLGQGPEFLTYFQNEAQLEKSRLLSDRFSAERPKGSFSTLEIQRTEQGDSAMYLCASRMGPGGYTFGSGTRLTVV.

The V call is TRBV6-1, the J call TRBJ2-7; 9 nucleotides match TRBD1. J lost 3 bases, V lost 7 bases, and 7 bases had no gene match. Per the germline V gene, CDR1 is MNHNS and CDR2 is SASEGT. This CDR3 is 14 amino acids long. The CDR3 DNA sequence: TGTGCCAGCACATCCGGGACAGGGAGCTACGAGCAGTACTTC. Protein product: CASTSGTGSYEQYF.

The V gene is TRBV7-8, the J gene TRBJ1-6, with TRBD1 matching over 7 bases. This CDR3 has 18 amino acids. J was trimmed by 8 bases and V by 2 bases; bases with no gene match: 15. Germline V gene lookup returns CDR1 SGHVS and CDR2 FQNEAQ. CDR3 region: CASSLPPRQGIQDSPLHF. As DNA, the CDR3 is TGTGCCAGCAGCTTACCACCCAGACAGGGAATCCAGGATTCACCCCTCCACTTT.

The chain has TRBV11-2 and TRBJ2-1; D is possibly TRBD2 (5 bases). This CDR3 contains 13 residues. Germline V gene lookup returns CDR1 SGHAT and CDR2 FQNNGV. Deletions cut 2 bases from V and 13 bases from J, with 15 bases between. The CDR3 DNA reads TGTGCCAGCAGCTTATGGGCTAGCTCGGGTCAGTTCTTC. As protein: CASSLWASSGQFF.